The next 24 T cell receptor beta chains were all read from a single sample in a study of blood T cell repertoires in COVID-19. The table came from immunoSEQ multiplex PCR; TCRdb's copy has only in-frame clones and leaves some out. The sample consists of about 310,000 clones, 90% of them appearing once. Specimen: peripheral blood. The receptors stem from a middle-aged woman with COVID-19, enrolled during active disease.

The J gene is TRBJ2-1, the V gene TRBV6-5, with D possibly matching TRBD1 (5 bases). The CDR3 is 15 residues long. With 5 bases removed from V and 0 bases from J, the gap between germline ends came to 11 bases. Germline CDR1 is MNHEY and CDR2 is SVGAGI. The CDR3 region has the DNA TGTGCCAGCAGTATCACAGGAGACTCCTACAATGAGCAGTTCTTC. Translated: CASSITGDSYNEQFF.

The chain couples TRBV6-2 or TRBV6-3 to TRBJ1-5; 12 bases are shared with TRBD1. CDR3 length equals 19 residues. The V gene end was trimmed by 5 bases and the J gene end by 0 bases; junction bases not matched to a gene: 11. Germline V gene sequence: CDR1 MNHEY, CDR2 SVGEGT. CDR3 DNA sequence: TGTGCCAGCAGTCAAATCGGGACAGGGGGCGAGATTAGCAATCAGCCCCAGCATTTT. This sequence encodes CASSQIGTGGEISNQPQHF.

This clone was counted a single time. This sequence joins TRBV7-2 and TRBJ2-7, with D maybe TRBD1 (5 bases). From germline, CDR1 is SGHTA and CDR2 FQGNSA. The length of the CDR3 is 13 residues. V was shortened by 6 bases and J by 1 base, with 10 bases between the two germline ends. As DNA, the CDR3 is TGTGCCAGCAGGCATGGGGCTTCCTACGAGCAGTACTTC. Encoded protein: CASRHGASYEQYF.

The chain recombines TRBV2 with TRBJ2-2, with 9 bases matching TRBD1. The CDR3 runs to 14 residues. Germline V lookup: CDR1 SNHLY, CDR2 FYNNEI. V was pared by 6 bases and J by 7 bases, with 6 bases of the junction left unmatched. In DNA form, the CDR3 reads TGTGCCAGCAGGGCGGGACAGGGTTTCGGGGAGCTGTTTTTT. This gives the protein CASRAGQGFGELFF.

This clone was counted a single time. CDR3 nucleotide sequence: TGTGCCAGCAGCCGCCGGGACGGGGGACTCACAGATACGCAGTATTTT. It specifies CASSRRDGGLTDTQYF. V is TRBV4-2 and J is TRBJ2-3, with D possibly being TRBD2 (6 bases). The V end was cut by 4 bases, the J end by 2 bases, with 16 bases between. This CDR3 is built from 16 residues. Germline V gene sequence: CDR1 LGHNA, CDR2 YNFKEQ.

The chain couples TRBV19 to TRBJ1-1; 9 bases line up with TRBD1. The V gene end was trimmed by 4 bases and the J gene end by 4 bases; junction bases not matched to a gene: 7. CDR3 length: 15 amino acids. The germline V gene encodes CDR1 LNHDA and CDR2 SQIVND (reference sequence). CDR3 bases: TGTGCCAGTAGTACTCAGACAGGGGGGGCCACTGAAGCTTTCTTT. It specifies CASSTQTGGATEAFF.

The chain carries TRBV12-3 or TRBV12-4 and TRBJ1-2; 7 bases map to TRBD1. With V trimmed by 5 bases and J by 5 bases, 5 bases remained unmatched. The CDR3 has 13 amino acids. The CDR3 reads CASSVGQLYGYTF. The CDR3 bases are TGTGCCAGCAGTGTGGGACAGCTATATGGCTACACCTTC.

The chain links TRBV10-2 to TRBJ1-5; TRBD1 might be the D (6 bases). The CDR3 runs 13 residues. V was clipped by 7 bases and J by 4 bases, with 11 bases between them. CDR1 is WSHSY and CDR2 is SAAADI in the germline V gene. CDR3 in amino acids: CASMAGVNQPQHF. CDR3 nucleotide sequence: TGCGCCAGCATGGCAGGGGTGAATCAGCCCCAGCATTTT.

The CDR3 DNA is TGTGCCAGCAGACCGACAGGGCTAAGCACAGATACGCAGTATTTT. Translating gives CASRPTGLSTDTQYF. This chain uses TRBV6-5 with TRBJ2-3, with 7 bases that match TRBD1. Germline-derived CDR1 and CDR2 are MNHEY and SVGAGI. CDR3 length: 15 amino acids. Losses at the gene ends were 6 bases for V and 0 bases for J; bases not matched to a gene: 6.

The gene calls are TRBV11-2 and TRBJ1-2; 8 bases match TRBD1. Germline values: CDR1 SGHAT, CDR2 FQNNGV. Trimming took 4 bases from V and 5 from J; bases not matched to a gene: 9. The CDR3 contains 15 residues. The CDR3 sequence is CASSSEGTGWYGYTF. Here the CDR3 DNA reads TGTGCCAGCAGCTCGGAAGGGACAGGATGGTATGGCTACACCTTC.

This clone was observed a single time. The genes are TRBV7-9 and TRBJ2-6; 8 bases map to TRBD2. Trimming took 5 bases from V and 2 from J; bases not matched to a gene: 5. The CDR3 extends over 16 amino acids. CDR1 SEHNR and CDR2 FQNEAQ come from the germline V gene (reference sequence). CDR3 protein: CASSPGGVAGANVLTF. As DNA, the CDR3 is TGTGCCAGCAGCCCGGGGGGGGTAGCTGGGGCCAACGTCCTGACTTTC.

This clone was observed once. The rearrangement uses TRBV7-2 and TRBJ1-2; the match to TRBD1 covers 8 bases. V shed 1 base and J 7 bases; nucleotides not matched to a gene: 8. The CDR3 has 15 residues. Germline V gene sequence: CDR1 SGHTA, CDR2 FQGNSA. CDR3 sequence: CASSLVSNRGGGYTF. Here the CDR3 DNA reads TGTGCCAGCAGCTTAGTGTCGAACAGGGGGGGTGGCTACACCTTC.

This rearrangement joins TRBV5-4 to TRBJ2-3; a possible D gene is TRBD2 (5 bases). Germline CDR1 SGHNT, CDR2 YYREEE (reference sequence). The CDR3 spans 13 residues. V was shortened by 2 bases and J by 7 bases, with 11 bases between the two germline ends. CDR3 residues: CASSFSTSHTQYF. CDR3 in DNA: TGTGCCAGCAGCTTCTCAACTAGTCATACGCAGTATTTT. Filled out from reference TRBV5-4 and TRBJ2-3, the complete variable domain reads ETGVTQSPTHLIKTRGQQVTLRCSSQSGHNTVSWYQQALGQGPQFIFQYYREEENGRGNFPPRFSGLQFPNYSSELNVNALELDDSALYLCASSFSTSHTQYFGPGTRLTVL.

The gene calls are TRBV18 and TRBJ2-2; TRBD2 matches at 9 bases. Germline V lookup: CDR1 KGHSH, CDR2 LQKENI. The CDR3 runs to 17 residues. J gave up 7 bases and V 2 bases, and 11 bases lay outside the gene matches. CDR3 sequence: CASSPKAAGGGVGELFF. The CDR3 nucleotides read TGTGCCAGCTCACCAAAAGCAGCGGGAGGCGGAGTCGGGGAGCTGTTTTTT.

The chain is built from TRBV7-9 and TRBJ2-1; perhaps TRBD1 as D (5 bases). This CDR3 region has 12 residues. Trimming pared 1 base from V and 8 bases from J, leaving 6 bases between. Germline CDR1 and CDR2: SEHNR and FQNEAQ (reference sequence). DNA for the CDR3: TGTGCCAGCAGCTTAGTCAGGGATGAGCAGTTCTTC. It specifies CASSLVRDEQFF.

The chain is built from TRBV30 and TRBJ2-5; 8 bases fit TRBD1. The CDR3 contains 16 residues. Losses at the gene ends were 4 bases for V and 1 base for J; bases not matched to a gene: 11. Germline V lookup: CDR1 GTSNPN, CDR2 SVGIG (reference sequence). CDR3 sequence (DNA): TGTGCCTGGAACTTAATACAGGGGGTCGCCCAAGAGACCCAGTACTTC. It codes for CAWNLIQGVAQETQYF.

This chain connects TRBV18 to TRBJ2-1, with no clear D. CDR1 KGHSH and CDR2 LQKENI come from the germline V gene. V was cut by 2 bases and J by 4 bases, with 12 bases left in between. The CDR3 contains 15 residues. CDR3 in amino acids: CASSPMSSLYNEQFF. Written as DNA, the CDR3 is TGTGCCAGCTCACCAATGTCCTCTCTATACAATGAGCAGTTCTTC. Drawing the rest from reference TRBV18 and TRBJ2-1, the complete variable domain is NAGVMQNPRHLVRRRGQEARLRCSPMKGHSHVYWYRQLPEEGLKFMVYLQKENIIDESGMPKERFSAEFPKEGPSILRIQQVVRGDSAAYFCASSPMSSLYNEQFFGPGTRLTVL.

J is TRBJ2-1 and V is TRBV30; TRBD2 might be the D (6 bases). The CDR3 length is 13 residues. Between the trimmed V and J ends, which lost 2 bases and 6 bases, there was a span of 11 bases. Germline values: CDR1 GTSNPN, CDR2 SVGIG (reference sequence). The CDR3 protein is CAWSTGSGNEQFF. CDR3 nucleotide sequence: TGTGCCTGGAGTACCGGGAGTGGCAATGAGCAGTTCTTC.

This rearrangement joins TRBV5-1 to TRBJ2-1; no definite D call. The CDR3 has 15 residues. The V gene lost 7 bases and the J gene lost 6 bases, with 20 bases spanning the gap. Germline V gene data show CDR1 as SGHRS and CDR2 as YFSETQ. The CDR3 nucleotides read TGCGCCAGCGGCCCTGGAGACCAAAATAGCAATGAGCAGTTCTTC. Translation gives CASGPGDQNSNEQFF.

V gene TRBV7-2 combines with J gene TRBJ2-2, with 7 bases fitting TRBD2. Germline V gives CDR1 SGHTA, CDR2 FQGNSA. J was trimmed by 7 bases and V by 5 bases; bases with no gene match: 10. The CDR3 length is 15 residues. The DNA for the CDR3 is TGTGCCAGCAGCACGTCGGGGCGGGGGTTCGGGGAGCTGTTTTTT. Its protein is CASSTSGRGFGELFF.

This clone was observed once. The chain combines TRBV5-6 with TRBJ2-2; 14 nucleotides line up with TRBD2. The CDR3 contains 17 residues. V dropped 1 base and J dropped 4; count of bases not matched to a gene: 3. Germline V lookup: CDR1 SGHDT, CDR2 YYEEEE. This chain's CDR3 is CASSLWGLAGVTGELFF. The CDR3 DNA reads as TGTGCCAGCAGCTTGTGGGGACTAGCGGGAGTCACCGGGGAGCTGTTTTTT.

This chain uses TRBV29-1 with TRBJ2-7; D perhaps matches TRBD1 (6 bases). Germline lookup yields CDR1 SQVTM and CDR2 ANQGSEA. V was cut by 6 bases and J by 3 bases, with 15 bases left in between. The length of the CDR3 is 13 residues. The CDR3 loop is CSVKGQTNYEQYF. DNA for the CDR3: TGCAGCGTAAAAGGACAGACAAACTACGAGCAGTACTTC.

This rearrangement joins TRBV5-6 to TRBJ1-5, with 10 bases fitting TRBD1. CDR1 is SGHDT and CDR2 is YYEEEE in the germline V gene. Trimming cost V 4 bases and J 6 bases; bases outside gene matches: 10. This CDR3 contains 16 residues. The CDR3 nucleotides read TGTGCCAGCAGCCGGGGGGGACAGGGGATGCTTCAGCCCCAGCATTTT. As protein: CASSRGGQGMLQPQHF.

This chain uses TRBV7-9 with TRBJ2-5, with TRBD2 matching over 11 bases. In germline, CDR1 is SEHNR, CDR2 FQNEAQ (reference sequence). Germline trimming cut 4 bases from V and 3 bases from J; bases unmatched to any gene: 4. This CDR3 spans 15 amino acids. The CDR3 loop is CASSSSSGRKETQYF. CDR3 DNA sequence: TGTGCCAGCAGCTCGTCTAGCGGGAGGAAAGAGACCCAGTACTTC.